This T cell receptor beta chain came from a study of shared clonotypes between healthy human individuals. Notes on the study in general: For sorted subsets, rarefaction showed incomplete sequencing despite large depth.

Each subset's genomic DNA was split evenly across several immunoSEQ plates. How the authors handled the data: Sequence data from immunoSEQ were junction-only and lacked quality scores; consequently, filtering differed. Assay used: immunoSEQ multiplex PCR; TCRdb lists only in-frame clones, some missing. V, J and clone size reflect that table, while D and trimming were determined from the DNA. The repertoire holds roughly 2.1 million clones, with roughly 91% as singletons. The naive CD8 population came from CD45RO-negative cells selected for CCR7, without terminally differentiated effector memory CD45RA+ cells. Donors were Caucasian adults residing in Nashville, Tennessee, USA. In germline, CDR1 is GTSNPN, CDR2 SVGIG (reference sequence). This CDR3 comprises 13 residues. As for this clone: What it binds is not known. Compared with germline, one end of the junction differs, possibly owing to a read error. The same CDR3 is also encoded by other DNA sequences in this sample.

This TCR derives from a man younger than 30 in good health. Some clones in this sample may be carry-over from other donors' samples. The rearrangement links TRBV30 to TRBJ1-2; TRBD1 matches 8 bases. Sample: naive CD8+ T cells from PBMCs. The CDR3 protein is CAWSVGTGGGYTF. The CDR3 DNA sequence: TGCGCCTGGAGTGTAGGGACAGGCGGTGGCTACACCTTC.